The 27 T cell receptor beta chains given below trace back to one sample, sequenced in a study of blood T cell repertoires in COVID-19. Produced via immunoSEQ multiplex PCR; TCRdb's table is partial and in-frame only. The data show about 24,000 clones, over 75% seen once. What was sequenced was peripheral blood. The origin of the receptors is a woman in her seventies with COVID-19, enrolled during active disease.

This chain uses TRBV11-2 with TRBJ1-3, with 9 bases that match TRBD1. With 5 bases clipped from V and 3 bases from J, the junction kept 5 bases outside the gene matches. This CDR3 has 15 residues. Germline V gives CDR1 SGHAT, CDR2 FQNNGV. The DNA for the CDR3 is TGTGCCAGCAGCCTCGGACAGGGGATTGGAAACACCATATATTTT. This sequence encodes CASSLGQGIGNTIYF.

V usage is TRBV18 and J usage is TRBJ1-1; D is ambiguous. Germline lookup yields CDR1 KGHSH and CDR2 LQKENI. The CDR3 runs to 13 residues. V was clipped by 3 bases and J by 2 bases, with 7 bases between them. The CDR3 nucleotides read TGTGCCAGCTCACCCAGGACTAACACTGAAGCTTTCTTT. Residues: CASSPRTNTEAFF.

The CDR3 DNA reads TGCGCCAGCAGCCAAGATACCCTAGCGGGATTCACTTATGAGACTAGCACAGATACGCAGTATTTT. Its translation: CASSQDTLAGFTYETSTDTQYF. The chain joins TRBV4-1 to TRBJ2-3; 9 nucleotides agree with TRBD2. CDR1 MGHRA and CDR2 YSYEKL come from the germline V gene. V lost 0 bases to trimming and J lost 0 bases; unmatched junction nucleotides: 19. CDR3 length: 22 residues.

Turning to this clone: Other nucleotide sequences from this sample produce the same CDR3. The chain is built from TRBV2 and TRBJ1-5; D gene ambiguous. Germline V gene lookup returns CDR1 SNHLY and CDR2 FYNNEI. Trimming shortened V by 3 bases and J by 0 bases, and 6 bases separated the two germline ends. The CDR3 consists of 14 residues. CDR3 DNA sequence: TGTGCCAGCAGTGATAGTTATAGCAATCAGCCCCAGCATTTT. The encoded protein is CASSDSYSNQPQHF.

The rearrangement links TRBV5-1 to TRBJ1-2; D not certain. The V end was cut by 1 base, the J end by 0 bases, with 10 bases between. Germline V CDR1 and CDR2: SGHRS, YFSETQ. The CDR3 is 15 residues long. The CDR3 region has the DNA TGCGCCAGCAGCTTGTATGCGGGATCTAACTATGGCTACACCTTC. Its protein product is CASSLYAGSNYGYTF.

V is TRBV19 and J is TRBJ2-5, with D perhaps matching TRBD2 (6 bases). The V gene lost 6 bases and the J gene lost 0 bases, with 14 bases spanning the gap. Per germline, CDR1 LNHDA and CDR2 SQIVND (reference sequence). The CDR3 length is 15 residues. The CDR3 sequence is CASSPSSGYQETQYF. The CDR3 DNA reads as TGTGCCAGTAGCCCCTCGAGCGGGTACCAAGAGACCCAGTACTTC.

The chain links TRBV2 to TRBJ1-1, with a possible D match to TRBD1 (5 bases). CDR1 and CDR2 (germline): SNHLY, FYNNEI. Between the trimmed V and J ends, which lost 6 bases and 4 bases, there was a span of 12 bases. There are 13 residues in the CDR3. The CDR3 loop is CASRAGSPTEAFF. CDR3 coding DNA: TGTGCCAGCAGGGCAGGGTCCCCCACTGAAGCTTTCTTT.

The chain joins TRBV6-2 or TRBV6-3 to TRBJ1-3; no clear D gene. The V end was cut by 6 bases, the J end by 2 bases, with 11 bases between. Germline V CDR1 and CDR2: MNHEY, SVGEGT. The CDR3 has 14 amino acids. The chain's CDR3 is CASSFGGPGNTIYF. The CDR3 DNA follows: TGTGCCAGCAGCTTTGGAGGACCTGGAAACACCATATATTTT.

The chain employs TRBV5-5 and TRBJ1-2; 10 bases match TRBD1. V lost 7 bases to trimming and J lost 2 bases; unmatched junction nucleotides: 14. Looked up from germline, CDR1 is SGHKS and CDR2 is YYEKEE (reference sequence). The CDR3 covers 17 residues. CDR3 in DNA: TGTGCCAGCTCCCATCGGGTGACAGGGGGCTTAAACTATGGCTACACCTTC. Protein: CASSHRVTGGLNYGYTF.

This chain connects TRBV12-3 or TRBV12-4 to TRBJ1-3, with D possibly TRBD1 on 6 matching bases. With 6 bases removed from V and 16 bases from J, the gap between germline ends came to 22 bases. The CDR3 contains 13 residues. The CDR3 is CASSILGGGRSYF. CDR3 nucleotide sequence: TGTGCCAGCAGCATACTAGGGGGGGGCCGAAGTTATTTT.

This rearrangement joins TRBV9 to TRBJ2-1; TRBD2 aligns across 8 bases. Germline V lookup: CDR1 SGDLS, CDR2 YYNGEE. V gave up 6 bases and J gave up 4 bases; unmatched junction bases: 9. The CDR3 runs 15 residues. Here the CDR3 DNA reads TGTGCCAGCACCAAAGCGGGAGCGGCTTACAATGAGCAGTTCTTC. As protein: CASTKAGAAYNEQFF.

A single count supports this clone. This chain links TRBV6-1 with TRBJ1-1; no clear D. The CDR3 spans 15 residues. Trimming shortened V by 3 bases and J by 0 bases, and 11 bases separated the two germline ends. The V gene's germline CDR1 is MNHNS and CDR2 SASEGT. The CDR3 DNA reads TGTGCCAGCAGTGATGATCGGAGTCTGAACACTGAAGCTTTCTTT. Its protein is CASSDDRSLNTEAFF.

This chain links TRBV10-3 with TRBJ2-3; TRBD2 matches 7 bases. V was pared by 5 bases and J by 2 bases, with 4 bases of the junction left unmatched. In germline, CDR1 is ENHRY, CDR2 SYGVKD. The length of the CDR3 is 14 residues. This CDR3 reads CAISPGTNTDTQYF. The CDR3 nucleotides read TGTGCCATCAGTCCCGGGACTAACACAGATACGCAGTATTTT.

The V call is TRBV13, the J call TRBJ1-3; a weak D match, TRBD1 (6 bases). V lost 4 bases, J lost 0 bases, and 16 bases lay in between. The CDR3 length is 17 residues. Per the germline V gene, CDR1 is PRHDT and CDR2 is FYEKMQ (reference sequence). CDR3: CASSSSGGGPSGNTIYF. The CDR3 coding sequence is TGTGCCAGCAGCTCATCCGGCGGGGGCCCCTCTGGAAACACCATATATTTT.

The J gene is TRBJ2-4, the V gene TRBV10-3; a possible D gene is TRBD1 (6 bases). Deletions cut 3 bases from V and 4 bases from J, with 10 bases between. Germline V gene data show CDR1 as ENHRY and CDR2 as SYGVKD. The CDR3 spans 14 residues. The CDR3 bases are TGTGCCATCAGTGACAGGCAGGGGAAAAACATTCAGTACTTC. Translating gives CAISDRQGKNIQYF.

In DNA form, the CDR3 reads TGTGCCAGTAATTTTAACAGGGGCAAGAACACTGAAGCTTTCTTT. Translation: CASNFNRGKNTEAFF. The chain is built from TRBV19 and TRBJ1-1; 7 bases are shared with TRBD1. The junction had 9 bases not matched to a gene; V was cut back by 7 bases and J by 1 base. Germline loops: CDR1 LNHDA, CDR2 SQIVND (reference sequence). This CDR3 region has 15 residues.

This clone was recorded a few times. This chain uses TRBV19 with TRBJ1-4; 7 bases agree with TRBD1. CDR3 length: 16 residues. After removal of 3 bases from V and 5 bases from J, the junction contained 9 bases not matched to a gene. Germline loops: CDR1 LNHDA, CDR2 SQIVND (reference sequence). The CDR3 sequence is CASSIGRTGSNEKLFF. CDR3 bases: TGTGCCAGTAGTATCGGAAGGACAGGATCCAATGAAAAACTGTTTTTT.

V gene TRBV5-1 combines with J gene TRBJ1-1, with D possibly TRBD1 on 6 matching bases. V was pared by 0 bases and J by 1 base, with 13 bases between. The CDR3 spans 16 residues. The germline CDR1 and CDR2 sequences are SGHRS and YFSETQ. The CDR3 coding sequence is TGCGCCAGCAGCTTGGCCCTCAGGGGTGAGAACACTGAAGCTTTCTTT. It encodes CASSLALRGENTEAFF.

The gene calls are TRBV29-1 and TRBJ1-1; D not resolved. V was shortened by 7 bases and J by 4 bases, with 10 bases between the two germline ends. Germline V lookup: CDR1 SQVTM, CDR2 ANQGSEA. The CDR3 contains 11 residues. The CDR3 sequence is CSAMTSTEAFF. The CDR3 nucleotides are TGCAGCGCTATGACAAGCACTGAAGCTTTCTTT.

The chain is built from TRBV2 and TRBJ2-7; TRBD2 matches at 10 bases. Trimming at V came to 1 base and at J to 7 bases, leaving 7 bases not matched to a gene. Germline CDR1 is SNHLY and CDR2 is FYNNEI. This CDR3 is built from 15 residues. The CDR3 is CASSEGASGSREQYV. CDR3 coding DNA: TGTGCCAGCAGTGAAGGGGCTAGCGGGAGTCGGGAGCAGTACGTC.

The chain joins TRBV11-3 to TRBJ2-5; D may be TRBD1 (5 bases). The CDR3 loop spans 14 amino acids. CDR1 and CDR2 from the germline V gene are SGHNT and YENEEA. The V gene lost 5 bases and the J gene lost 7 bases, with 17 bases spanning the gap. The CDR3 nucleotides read TGTGCCAGCAGCCCCCAAAGGGGTTCCGGGACCCAGTACTTC. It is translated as CASSPQRGSGTQYF.

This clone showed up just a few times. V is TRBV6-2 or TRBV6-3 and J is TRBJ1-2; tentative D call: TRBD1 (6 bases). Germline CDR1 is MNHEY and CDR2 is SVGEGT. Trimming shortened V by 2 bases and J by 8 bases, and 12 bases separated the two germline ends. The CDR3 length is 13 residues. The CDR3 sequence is CASSYGGAGGYTF. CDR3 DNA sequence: TGTGCCAGCAGTTACGGGGGCGCAGGAGGCTACACCTTC.

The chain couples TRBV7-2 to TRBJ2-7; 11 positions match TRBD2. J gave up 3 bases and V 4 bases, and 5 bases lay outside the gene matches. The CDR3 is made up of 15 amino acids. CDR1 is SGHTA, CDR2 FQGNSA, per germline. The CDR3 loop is CASSSIAGGDYEQYF. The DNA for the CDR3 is TGTGCCAGCAGCTCGATAGCGGGGGGGGACTACGAGCAGTACTTC.

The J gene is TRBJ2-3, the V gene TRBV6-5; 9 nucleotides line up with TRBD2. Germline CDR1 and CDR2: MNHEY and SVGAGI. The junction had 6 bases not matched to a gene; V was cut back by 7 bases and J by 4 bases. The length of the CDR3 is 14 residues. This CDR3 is CASTREGSPDTQYF. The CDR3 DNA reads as TGTGCCAGCACGCGGGAGGGGTCGCCAGATACGCAGTATTTT.

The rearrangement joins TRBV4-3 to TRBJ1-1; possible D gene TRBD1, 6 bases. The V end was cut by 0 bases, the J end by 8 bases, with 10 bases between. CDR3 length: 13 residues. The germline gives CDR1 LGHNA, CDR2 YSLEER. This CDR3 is CASSQDERGEAFF. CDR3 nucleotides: TGCGCCAGCAGCCAAGATGAAAGGGGGGAAGCTTTCTTT.

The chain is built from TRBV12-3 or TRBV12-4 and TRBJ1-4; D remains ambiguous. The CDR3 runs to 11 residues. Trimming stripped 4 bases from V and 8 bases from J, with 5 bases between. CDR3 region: CASSSGEKLFF. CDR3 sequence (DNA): TGTGCCAGCAGTTCCGGGGAAAAACTGTTTTTT.

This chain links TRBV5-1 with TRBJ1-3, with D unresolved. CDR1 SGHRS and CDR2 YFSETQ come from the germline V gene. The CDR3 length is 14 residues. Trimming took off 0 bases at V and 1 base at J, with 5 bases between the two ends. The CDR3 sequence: CASSLAGSGNTIYF. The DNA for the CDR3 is TGCGCCAGCAGCTTGGCCGGGTCTGGAAACACCATATATTTT.